This TCR beta chain was found in a study of PD-L1 blockade in urothelial cancer. In the study overall: Patients commenced intravenous atezolizumab, 1,200 mg every 3 weeks, in 2014. Patients' prior chemotherapy regimens numbered 0 to 3. Analysis of the blood was performed 3 weeks (second dose) and 6 weeks after treatment start.

The repertoire was sequenced with immunoSEQ multiplex PCR; TCRdb's copy has only in-frame clones and lacks some. The top ten clones hold over 12% of a sample with about 43,000 clones, 83% of them seen once. Documented time point: peripheral blood 6 weeks after treatment start. Urothelial carcinoma in patients was locally advanced or metastatic. The sequence was collected from a man aged 60-69 years with urothelial cancer. The starting material was PBMCs, obtained around atezolizumab (anti-PD-L1) treatment.

The chain's CDR3 is CASPGLAGGETQYF. As DNA, the CDR3 is TGTGCCTCCCCGGGACTAGCGGGGGGAGAGACCCAGTACTTC. The chain recombines TRBV30 with TRBJ2-5, with 15 bases matching TRBD2. The CDR3 extends over 14 amino acids. The V gene's germline CDR1 is GTSNPN and CDR2 SVGIG (reference sequence). Unmatched junction bases numbered 4, after V lost 7 bases and J lost 4 bases.